The next 14 T cell receptor beta chains were all read from a single sample in a study of shared clonotypes between healthy human individuals. Sequenced by immunoSEQ multiplex PCR; TCRdb stores in-frame clones only, minus some. The sample includes more than 2 million clones, approximately 96% of them seen just once. The sequenced sample was naive CD4+ T cells sorted from blood. Subset indicated: CD45RA+ positively selected. These TCRs come from a man aged 18 to 29 in good health.

CDR3 nucleotide sequence: TGTGCCAGCAGCGAGAAAAATGAGCAGTTCTTC. Translated, it gives CASSEKNEQFF. The chain carries TRBV7-9 and TRBJ2-1, with D hard to call. Trimming removed 5 bases from V and 7 bases from J, with 6 bases in between. The CDR3 is 11 residues long. From germline, CDR1 is SEHNR and CDR2 FQNEAQ (reference sequence).

The J gene is TRBJ1-5, the V gene TRBV19, with 8 bases matching TRBD1. The CDR3 has 17 amino acids. Germline lookup yields CDR1 LNHDA and CDR2 SQIVND (reference sequence). J lost 0 bases, V lost 5 bases, and 9 bases had no gene match. Here the CDR3 DNA reads TGTGCCAGTAGTCTCGACCGGACAGGGAATAGCAATCAGCCCCAGCATTTT. It codes for CASSLDRTGNSNQPQHF.

V gene TRBV30 combines with J gene TRBJ1-4, with D uncertain. This CDR3 spans 15 amino acids. Between the trimmed V and J ends, which lost 3 bases and 10 bases, there was a span of 21 bases. CDR1 is GTSNPN and CDR2 is SVGIG in the germline V gene (reference sequence). The chain's CDR3 is CAWRPGVGPMRKLFF. CDR3 coding DNA: TGTGCCTGGAGACCGGGCGTAGGTCCGATGAGAAAACTGTTTTTT.

The genes are TRBV7-2 and TRBJ2-1, with a possible D match to TRBD2 (6 bases). The V and J ends lost 5 bases and 9 bases respectively, with 17 bases between them. Per the germline V gene, CDR1 is SGHTA and CDR2 is FQGNSA. This CDR3 spans 14 amino acids. This chain's CDR3 is CASSLGEAQGEQFF. CDR3 coding DNA: TGTGCCAGCAGCCTGGGGGAGGCCCAGGGTGAGCAGTTCTTC.

Concerning this clone itself: The same CDR3 can be traced to other DNA sequences in this sample. This sequence joins TRBV5-1 and TRBJ2-7; TRBD2 matches at 10 bases. The CDR3 runs to 15 residues. J gave up 1 base and V 0 bases, and 1 base lay outside the gene matches. CDR1 SGHRS and CDR2 YFSETQ come from the germline V gene. CDR3 protein: CASSLASGGSYEQYF. In nucleotides, the CDR3 is TGCGCCAGCAGCTTGGCTAGCGGGGGTTCCTACGAGCAGTACTTC. The full variable domain, with the rest looked up from reference TRBV5-1 and TRBJ2-7, is KAGVTQTPRYLIKTRGQQVTLSCSPISGHRSVSWYQQTPGQGLQFLFEYFSETQRNKGNFPGRFSGRQFSNSRSEMNVSTLELGDSALYLCASSLASGGSYEQYFGPGTRLTVT.

The rearrangement uses TRBV25-1 and TRBJ2-7; 7 bases are a match to TRBD2. This CDR3 region has 15 residues. The germline gives CDR1 MGHDK, CDR2 SYGVNS. Losses at the gene ends were 1 base for V and 0 bases for J; bases not matched to a gene: 3. CDR3: CASSEWGGSSYEQYF. CDR3 coding DNA: TGTGCCAGCAGTGAATGGGGCGGGAGCTCCTACGAGCAGTACTTC.

Remarks on this clone: Within the sample, other DNA sequences also encode this same CDR3. This chain uses TRBV30 with TRBJ2-7; D is perhaps TRBD2 (6 bases). This CDR3 has 14 residues. V gave up 0 bases and J gave up 0 bases, with 9 bases separating them. Germline-derived CDR1 and CDR2 are GTSNPN and SVGIG (reference sequence). For the CDR3, the DNA is TGTGCCTGGAGTGTTGGCGGGGACTCCTACGAGCAGTACTTC. Its translation: CAWSVGGDSYEQYF.

The chain carries TRBV19 and TRBJ2-7; TRBD2 matches 7 bases. The CDR3 sequence is 15 residues long. Losses at the gene ends were 2 bases for V and 3 bases for J; bases not matched to a gene: 7. The germline V gene has CDR1 LNHDA and CDR2 SQIVND (reference sequence). The CDR3 is CASSIILGGGYEQYF. CDR3 DNA sequence: TGTGCCAGTAGTATAATTCTTGGGGGGGGCTACGAGCAGTACTTC.

V is TRBV4-2 and J is TRBJ2-5; TRBD2 matches 14 bases. With V trimmed by 1 base and J by 9 bases, 13 bases remained unmatched. Germline V gene sequence: CDR1 LGHNA, CDR2 YNFKEQ. The CDR3 spans 18 residues. For the CDR3, the DNA is TGTGCCAGCAGCCAAGCCCGGACTAGCGGGGGGCCACCCTTTGCCCAGTACTTC. This encodes CASSQARTSGGPPFAQYF.

The J gene is TRBJ1-2, the V gene TRBV30; the match to TRBD1 covers 7 bases. The CDR3 is made up of 14 amino acids. With V trimmed by 5 bases and J by 4 bases, 10 bases remained unmatched. Per the germline V gene, CDR1 is GTSNPN and CDR2 is SVGIG (reference sequence). The CDR3 loop is CAWGGQSGFYGYTF. In nucleotides, the CDR3 is TGTGCCTGGGGGGGACAGTCCGGTTTCTATGGCTACACCTTC.

This rearrangement joins TRBV28 to TRBJ1-5, with TRBD1 matching 7 bases. V shed 4 bases, J shed 3 bases, and the junction held 3 bases outside the gene matches. Germline lookup yields CDR1 MDHEN and CDR2 SYDVKM. The CDR3 length is 14 residues. The CDR3 DNA is TGTGCCAGCAGTTGGGACAGCCACAATCAGCCCCAGCATTTT. It codes for CASSWDSHNQPQHF.

This clone was counted a single time. The chain recombines TRBV5-6 with TRBJ2-1; 14 positions match TRBD2. The CDR3 has 18 residues. V trimming: 2 bases; J trimming: 3 bases; junction bases outside the gene matches: 7. The V gene's germline CDR1 is SGHDT and CDR2 YYEEEE. CDR3 coding DNA: TGTGCCAGCAGCTTCCGGGGGACTAGCGGGAGTCTCTACAATGAGCAGTTCTTC. It translates to CASSFRGTSGSLYNEQFF.

A single count supports this clone. Other DNA sequences within the sample encode an identical CDR3. The rearrangement links TRBV18 to TRBJ2-5; perhaps D is TRBD1 or TRBD2 (5 bases each). The V and J ends lost 2 bases and 4 bases respectively, with 8 bases between them. The CDR3 consists of 13 residues. CDR1 and CDR2 (germline): KGHSH, LQKENI. The CDR3 is CASSPGTRETQYF. The CDR3 bases are TGTGCCAGCTCACCAGGGACCCGAGAGACCCAGTACTTC.

This chain joins TRBV5-1 and TRBJ2-5; tentative D call: TRBD1 (6 bases). With 7 bases removed from V and 3 bases from J, the gap between germline ends came to 13 bases. CDR1 and CDR2 (germline): SGHRS, YFSETQ. The CDR3 is made up of 13 amino acids. CDR3 sequence: CASGGQIEETQYF. The CDR3 DNA reads TGCGCCAGCGGCGGACAGATAGAAGAGACCCAGTACTTC.